This passage covers 9 T cell receptor beta chains from one sample sequenced in a study of T cell responses to AZD1222 COVID-19 vaccine. Clones were sequenced by immunoSEQ multiplex PCR, and TCRdb holds only the in-frame ones, with some missing. The sample has more than 90,000 clones, about nine tenths seen once. The material was peripheral blood, obtained 28 days after the second AZD1222 dose. The receptors originated from an adult who received the AZD1222 COVID-19 vaccine.

J is TRBJ2-5 and V is TRBV6-1; 10 positions match TRBD2. The V and J ends lost 3 bases and 1 base, in that order; junction bases with no gene match: 11. CDR3 length equals 18 residues. Germline V CDR1 and CDR2: MNHNS, SASEGT. The CDR3 region has the DNA TGTGCCAGCAGTGATTGGGGACTAGCGTCTCCCTTCCAAGAGACCCAGTACTTC. This gives the protein CASSDWGLASPFQETQYF.

This sequence joins TRBV28 and TRBJ1-3, with D possibly TRBD1 on 6 matching bases. The germline V gene encodes CDR1 MDHEN and CDR2 SYDVKM. The length of the CDR3 is 16 residues. Trimming took 6 bases from V and 0 from J, leaving 15 bases between them. CDR3 sequence: CASSPLQGFSGNTIYF. The CDR3, as DNA: TGTGCCAGCAGCCCGTTACAGGGATTCTCTGGAAACACCATATATTTT.

As to this clone: Other DNA sequences of this sample code for an identical CDR3. V usage is TRBV27 and J usage is TRBJ2-3; maybe TRBD2 (6 bases). V lost 6 bases and J 0 bases, leaving 7 bases between the germline ends. Germline assignment: CDR1 MNHEY and CDR2 SMNVEV (reference sequence). This CDR3 region has 13 residues. The CDR3 here is CASRGTSTDTQYF. The DNA for the CDR3 is TGTGCCAGCAGAGGGACTAGCACAGATACGCAGTATTTT.

V gene TRBV5-4 combines with J gene TRBJ2-2; weak D call: TRBD2 (5 bases). The V end lost 2 bases, the J end lost 3 bases, and 14 bases lay between the germline ends. In germline, CDR1 is SGHNT, CDR2 YYREEE (reference sequence). The CDR3 runs to 16 residues. The CDR3, as DNA: TGTGCCAGCAGCTTATTCAGCGGAGTTCACACCGGGGAGCTGTTTTTT. As protein: CASSLFSGVHTGELFF.

DNA for the CDR3: TGTGCCAGCAGACAGGACAGGGCGCATCAGCCCCAGCATTTT. Translating gives CASRQDRAHQPQHF. This chain uses TRBV6-6 with TRBJ1-5; 8 nucleotides align to TRBD1. The CDR3 is 14 amino acids. Losses at the gene ends were 6 bases for V and 5 bases for J; bases not matched to a gene: 6. Per the germline V gene, CDR1 is MNHNY and CDR2 is SVGAGI (reference sequence).

The chain is built from TRBV2 and TRBJ1-1, with 9 bases aligning to TRBD1. The CDR3 loop spans 14 amino acids. Germline CDR1 and CDR2: SNHLY and FYNNEI. V lost 4 bases and J lost 5; bases outside the gene matches: 5. The CDR3 reads CASSGGQGVTEAFF. For the CDR3, the DNA is TGTGCCAGCAGTGGGGGACAGGGAGTAACTGAAGCTTTCTTT.

The CDR3 DNA reads TGTGCCAGCAGCTTAGAAAATAACAATGAGCAGTTCTTC. This sequence encodes CASSLENNNEQFF. The gene calls are TRBV7-9 and TRBJ2-1; D unresolved. The CDR3 totals 13 residues. Trimming removed 1 base at V and 5 bases at J, with 6 bases between. Germline values: CDR1 SEHNR, CDR2 FQNEAQ (reference sequence).

This chain connects TRBV18 to TRBJ1-2; 7 bases are a match to TRBD1. V lost 0 bases to trimming and J lost 7 bases; unmatched junction nucleotides: 5. Germline loops: CDR1 KGHSH, CDR2 LQKENI. The CDR3 length is 14 residues. The CDR3, as DNA: TGTGCCAGCTCACCACCCGGGACAGCCGGTGGCTACACCTTC. This codes for CASSPPGTAGGYTF.

As concerns this clone: The identical CDR3 is also encoded by other nucleotide sequences in the sample. This rearrangement joins TRBV7-9 to TRBJ1-2, with D tentatively TRBD1 (6 bases). The CDR3 loop spans 13 amino acids. Trimming left V 5 bases short and J 4 bases short, with 11 bases between. CDR1 and CDR2 (germline): SEHNR, FQNEAQ (reference sequence). The CDR3 DNA reads TGTGCCAGCAGCCCACAGGGCCCCTATGGCTACACCTTC. Protein sequence: CASSPQGPYGYTF. Supplemented by reference TRBV7-9 and TRBJ1-2, the full variable domain reads DTGVSQNPRHKITKRGQNVTFRCDPISEHNRLYWYRQTLGQGPEFLTYFQNEAQLEKSRLLSDRFSAERPKGSFSTLEIQRTEQGDSAMYLCASSPQGPYGYTFGSGTRLTVV.